The present entry profiles one T cell receptor beta chain with its context. Assay: immunoSEQ multiplex PCR; the TCRdb copy retains only in-frame clones and omits some. The profile shows 20,000 to 25,000 clones, roughly 75% of them singletons. This entry is derived from a study of blood T cell repertoires in COVID-19. Overall study context: Samples came from the United States, Italy and Spain, spanning acute and convalescent COVID-19. Sources were T cells, B-cell-depleted T cells, or PBMCs; the material itself was cDNA or gDNA.

V dropped 6 bases and J dropped 12 bases, with 24 bases sitting between them. In germline, CDR1 is MNHEY, CDR2 SMNVEV (reference sequence). The CDR3 consists of 14 residues. The V and J genes are TRBV27 and TRBJ2-7; no clear D. This sequence originates from a human donor in a cohort sampled during active or convalescent COVID-19. What was sequenced was peripheral blood. The CDR3 DNA follows: TGTGCCAGCAGACTCGCCCGAGGCAGAATTCATCCGTACTTC. Translating gives CASRLARGRIHPYF.